This T cell receptor (beta chain) was observed in a study of cytomegalovirus exposure and HLA in healthy donors. Background on the study: Of the donors genotyped, several hundred in all, 65% to 90% fell in the Caucasian-associated ancestry cluster.

Study-wide results and limits: A highly shared variant cluster was judged a likely technical artifact. Presence/absence analyses rested on an assumption that sequencing depth was roughly uniform across donors.

The CDR3 loop spans 15 amino acids. Trimming cost V 4 bases and J 7 bases; bases outside gene matches: 10. CDR1 is SGHRS and CDR2 is YFSETQ in the germline V gene. Notes on this clone: Its antigen remains unidentified.

Donors had nominal health at sampling but likely had unrecorded immune exposures. A multiplex PCR was run with 60 Vbeta primers and 13 Jbeta primers. The assay was immunoSEQ multiplex PCR, and TCRdb's table has in-frame clones only and misses some. The table records about 100,000 clones, around 80% of them present only once. Sequencing was carried out using PBMCs. The chain is built from TRBV5-1 and TRBJ2-1; 8 bases align to TRBD1. The source of this sequence is a woman between 55 and 75 years old in good health and CMV-seronegative. CDR3 residues: CASSLRQGLGNEQFF. Written as DNA, the CDR3 is TGCGCCAGCAGCCTACGACAGGGGCTGGGGAATGAGCAGTTCTTC.